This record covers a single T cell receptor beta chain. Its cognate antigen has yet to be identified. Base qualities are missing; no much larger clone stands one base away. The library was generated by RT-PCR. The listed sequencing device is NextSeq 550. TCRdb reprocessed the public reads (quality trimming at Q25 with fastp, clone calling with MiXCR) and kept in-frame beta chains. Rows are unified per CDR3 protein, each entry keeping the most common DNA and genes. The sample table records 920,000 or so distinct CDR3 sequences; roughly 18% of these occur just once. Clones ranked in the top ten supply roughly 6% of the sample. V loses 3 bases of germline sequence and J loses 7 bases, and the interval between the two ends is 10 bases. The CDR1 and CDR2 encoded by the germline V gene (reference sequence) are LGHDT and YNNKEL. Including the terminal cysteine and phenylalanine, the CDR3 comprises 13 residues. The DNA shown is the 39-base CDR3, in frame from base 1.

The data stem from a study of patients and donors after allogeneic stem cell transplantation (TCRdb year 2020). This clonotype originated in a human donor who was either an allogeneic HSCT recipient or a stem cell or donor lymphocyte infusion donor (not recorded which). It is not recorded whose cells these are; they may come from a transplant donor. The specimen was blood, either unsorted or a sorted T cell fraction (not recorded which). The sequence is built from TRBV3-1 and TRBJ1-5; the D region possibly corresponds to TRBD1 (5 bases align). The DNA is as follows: TGTGCCAGCAGCCACAGGGCAGGGCAGCCCCAGCATTTT. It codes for CASSHRAGQPQHF. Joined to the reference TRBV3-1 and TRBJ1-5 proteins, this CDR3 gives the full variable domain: DTAVSQTPKYLVTQMGNDKSIKCEQNLGHDTMYWYKQDSKKFLKIMFSYNNKELIINETVPNRFSPKSPDKAHLNLHINSLELGDSAVYFCASSHRAGQPQHFGDGTRLSIL.